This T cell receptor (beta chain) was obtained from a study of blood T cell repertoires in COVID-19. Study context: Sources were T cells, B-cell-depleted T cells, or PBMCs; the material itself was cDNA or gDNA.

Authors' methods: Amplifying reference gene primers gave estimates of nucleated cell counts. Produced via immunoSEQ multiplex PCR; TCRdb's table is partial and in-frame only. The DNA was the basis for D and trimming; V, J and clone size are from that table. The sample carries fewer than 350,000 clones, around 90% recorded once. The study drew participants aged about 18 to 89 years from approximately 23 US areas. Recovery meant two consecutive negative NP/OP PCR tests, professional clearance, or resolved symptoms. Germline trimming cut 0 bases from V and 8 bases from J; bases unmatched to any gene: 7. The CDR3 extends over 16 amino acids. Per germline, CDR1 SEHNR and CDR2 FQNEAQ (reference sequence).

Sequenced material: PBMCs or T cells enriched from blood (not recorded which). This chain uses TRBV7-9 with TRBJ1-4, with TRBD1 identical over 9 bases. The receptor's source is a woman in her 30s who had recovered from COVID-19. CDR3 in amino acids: CASSLADRDRGEKLFF. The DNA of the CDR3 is TGTGCCAGCAGCTTAGCTGATCGAGACAGGGGGGAAAAACTGTTTTTT.